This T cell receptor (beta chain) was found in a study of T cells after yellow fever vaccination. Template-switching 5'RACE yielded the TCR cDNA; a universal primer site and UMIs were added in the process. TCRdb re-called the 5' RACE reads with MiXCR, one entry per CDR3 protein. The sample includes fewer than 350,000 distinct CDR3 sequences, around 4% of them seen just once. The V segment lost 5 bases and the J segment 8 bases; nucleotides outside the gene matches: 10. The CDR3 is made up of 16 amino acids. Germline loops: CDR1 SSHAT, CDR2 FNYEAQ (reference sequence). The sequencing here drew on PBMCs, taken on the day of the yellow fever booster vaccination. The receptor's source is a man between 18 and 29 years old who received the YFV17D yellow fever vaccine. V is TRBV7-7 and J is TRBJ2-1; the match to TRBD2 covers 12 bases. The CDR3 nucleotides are TGTGCCAGCAGCCCGGGGCTAGCGGGGGGGATGGATGAGCAGTTCTTC. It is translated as CASSPGLAGGMDEQFF.